This T cell receptor (beta chain) was sequenced during a study of shared clonotypes between healthy human individuals. Whole-study results and caveats: Sorted-subset sequencing, rarefaction showed, was incomplete despite large depth. In contrast to clonotypes shared by all four donors, non-shared clonotypes had lower generation probabilities.

The CDR3 spans 15 residues. Germline CDR1 is SGHVS and CDR2 is FNYEAQ. V lost 5 bases to trimming and J lost 0 bases; unmatched junction nucleotides: 4. Worth noting for this clone: As yet, its antigen is unknown.

Data came from immunoSEQ multiplex PCR; TCRdb stores just in-frame clones and leaves some out. The profile shows approximately 2.4 million clones, around 95% of them singletons. The receptor was isolated from a man between 18 and 35 years old in good health. The J gene is TRBJ2-3, the V gene TRBV7-6; 8 bases agree with TRBD2. Sequences were obtained from naive CD4+ T cells sorted from blood. Subset in this sample: CD45RA+ positively selected. The CDR3 loop is CASSRGGFSTDTQYF. Written as DNA, the CDR3 is TGTGCCAGCAGCCGGGGGGGGTTTAGCACAGATACGCAGTATTTT. Drawing the rest from reference TRBV7-6 and TRBJ2-3, the complete variable domain is GAGVSQSPRYKVTKRGQDVALRCDPISGHVSLYWYRQALGQGPEFLTYFNYEAQQDKSGLPNDRFSAERPEGSISTLTIQRTEQRDSAMYRCASSRGGFSTDTQYFGPGTRLTVL.